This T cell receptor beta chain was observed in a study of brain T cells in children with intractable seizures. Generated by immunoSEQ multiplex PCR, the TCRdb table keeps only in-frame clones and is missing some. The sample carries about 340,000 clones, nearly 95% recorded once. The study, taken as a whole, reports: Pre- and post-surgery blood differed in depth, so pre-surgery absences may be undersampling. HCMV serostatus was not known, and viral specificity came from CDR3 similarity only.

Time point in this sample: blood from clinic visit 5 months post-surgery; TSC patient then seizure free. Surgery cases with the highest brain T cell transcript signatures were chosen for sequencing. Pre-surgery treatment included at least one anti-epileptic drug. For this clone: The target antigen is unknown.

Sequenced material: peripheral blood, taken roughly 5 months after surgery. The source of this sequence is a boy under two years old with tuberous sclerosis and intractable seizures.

The DNA of the CDR3 is TGTGCCAGCAGCTTTAGCGGGAGAGCGACAGAGACCCAGTACTTC. Encoded protein: CASSFSGRATETQYF. J is TRBJ2-5 and V is TRBV7-9; 9 bases line up with TRBD2. The CDR3 has 15 amino acids. Germline V CDR1 and CDR2: SEHNR, FQNEAQ (reference sequence). The V and J ends lost 3 bases and 4 bases, in that order; junction bases with no gene match: 6. The whole variable domain, filled in from reference TRBV7-9 and TRBJ2-5, reads DTGVSQNPRHKITKRGQNVTFRCDPISEHNRLYWYRQTLGQGPEFLTYFQNEAQLEKSRLLSDRFSAERPKGSFSTLEIQRTEQGDSAMYLCASSFSGRATETQYFGPGTRLLVL.